The 27 T cell receptor beta chains given below trace back to one sample, sequenced in a study of blood T cells in healthy people across ages. The second PCR ran about 6 to 11 cycles with a sample-barcoded 5' primer and J-beta primers. One entry per CDR3 protein, called by TCRdb with MiXCR from the 5' RACE reads. The repertoire holds some 1.4 million distinct CDR3 sequences, with approximately 40% as singletons. Sequenced input: blood. The receptors originated from a woman aged 18-29 years in good health.

The chain links TRBV27 to TRBJ1-5; perhaps TRBD1 as D (5 bases). The CDR3 consists of 15 residues. Germline CDR1 and CDR2: MNHEY and SMNVEV (reference sequence). V was shortened by 8 bases and J by 13 bases, with 27 bases between the two germline ends. As DNA, the CDR3 is TGTGCCAGCCGGGTCGGGGGACCCGCGGGATCGGCTCAGCATTTT. It codes for CASRVGGPAGSAQHF.

This clonotype came up a few times. V and J are TRBV28 and TRBJ1-2; D call uncertain. V was pared by 3 bases and J by 3 bases, with 8 bases between. Germline-derived CDR1 and CDR2 are MDHEN and SYDVKM. This CDR3 has 13 amino acids. The CDR3 DNA sequence: TGTGCCAGCAGTTTTACAGACTACTATGGCTACACCTTC. The encoded protein is CASSFTDYYGYTF.

This clonotype was picked up many times. The genes are TRBV4-2 and TRBJ2-1, with D possibly matching TRBD1 (5 bases). Between the trimmed V and J ends, which lost 0 bases and 8 bases, there was a span of 14 bases. This CDR3 contains 15 residues. Per germline, CDR1 LGHNA and CDR2 YNFKEQ. CDR3 bases: TGTGCCAGCAGCCAAGATTTGTCAGGGCCCGATGAGCAGTTCTTC. Residues: CASSQDLSGPDEQFF.

This chain links TRBV18 with TRBJ2-7; 13 nucleotides line up with TRBD2. V gave up 4 bases and J gave up 0 bases; unmatched junction bases: 18. CDR1 is KGHSH and CDR2 is LQKENI in the germline V gene. The CDR3 has 21 residues. In DNA form, the CDR3 reads TGTGCCAGCTCACGAACACCGGGACTAGCGGGGAAGCCCCTGAGCTCCTACGAGCAGTACTTC. This codes for CASSRTPGLAGKPLSSYEQYF. Full variable domain (rest looked up from reference TRBV18 and TRBJ2-7): NAGVMQNPRHLVRRRGQEARLRCSPMKGHSHVYWYRQLPEEGLKFMVYLQKENIIDESGMPKERFSAEFPKEGPSILRIQQVVRGDSAAYFCASSRTPGLAGKPLSSYEQYFGPGTRLTVT.

This clonotype was recorded a few times. The V gene is TRBV20-1, the J gene TRBJ2-3; 10 nucleotides line up with TRBD2. CDR1 and CDR2 from the germline V gene are DFQATT and SNEGSKA (reference sequence). CDR3 length equals 15 residues. The V gene end was trimmed by 5 bases and the J gene end by 11 bases; junction bases not matched to a gene: 16. CDR3 loop: CSAPITGAGGVVQYF. The CDR3 DNA reads TGCAGTGCTCCTATAACAGGAGCGGGGGGGGTAGTGCAGTATTTT.

J is TRBJ2-5 and V is TRBV20-1, with 13 bases matching TRBD2. The J segment lost 6 bases and the V segment lost 0 bases, leaving 4 bases of the junction unmatched. Germline V lookup: CDR1 DFQATT, CDR2 SNEGSKA (reference sequence). CDR3 length: 15 residues. The CDR3 DNA is TGCAGTGCTAGAGAGCAGGGACTAGCGGGGAAGACCCAGTACTTC. Translating it yields CSAREQGLAGKTQYF.

This chain links TRBV27 with TRBJ1-2; D unresolved. Germline V gives CDR1 MNHEY, CDR2 SMNVEV (reference sequence). The CDR3 is made up of 15 amino acids. V dropped 7 bases and J dropped 0 bases, with 15 bases sitting between them. CDR3 DNA sequence: TGTGCCAGCACCGTGAGTGGTCTAGCTAACTATGGCTACACCTTC. Its translation: CASTVSGLANYGYTF.

The chain has TRBV27 and TRBJ1-1; no firm D call. This CDR3 is built from 14 residues. The V end was cut by 6 bases, the J end by 4 bases, with 15 bases between. Germline lookup yields CDR1 MNHEY and CDR2 SMNVEV (reference sequence). CDR3 sequence: CASRKGVWGTEAFF. The CDR3 nucleotides are TGTGCCAGCAGGAAGGGTGTCTGGGGCACTGAAGCTTTCTTT.

Ten or more counts support this clonotype. The chain combines TRBV7-9 with TRBJ2-3; D ambiguous. This CDR3 is 15 amino acids long. The V end was cut by 5 bases, the J end by 0 bases, with 12 bases between. Germline CDR1 is SEHNR and CDR2 is FQNEAQ (reference sequence). The chain's CDR3 is CASSPLLPSTDTQYF. The CDR3 DNA sequence: TGTGCCAGCAGCCCCCTTCTGCCTAGCACAGATACGCAGTATTTT.

This clonotype was picked up many times. The rearrangement joins TRBV29-1 to TRBJ2-5; 10 nucleotides line up with TRBD2. The CDR3 sequence is 13 residues long. Germline loops: CDR1 SQVTM, CDR2 ANQGSEA. Trimming cost V 7 bases and J 2 bases; bases outside gene matches: 4. The CDR3, as DNA: TGCAGCGCCCTACTAGCGGGGCAAGAGACCCAGTACTTC. Protein sequence: CSALLAGQETQYF.

This chain joins TRBV20-1 and TRBJ1-1, with D hard to call. This CDR3 has 11 amino acids. V was clipped by 7 bases and J by 3 bases, with 9 bases between them. Germline V gene sequence: CDR1 DFQATT, CDR2 SNEGSKA (reference sequence). The CDR3 region has the DNA TGCAGTGTACCCGAATACACTGAAGCTTTCTTT. Translated, it gives CSVPEYTEAFF.

This clonotype was seen only a few times. The V and J genes are TRBV20-1 and TRBJ2-3; 11 bases align to TRBD2. Germline V CDR1 and CDR2: DFQATT, SNEGSKA (reference sequence). V lost 4 bases and J lost 3; bases outside the gene matches: 3. The CDR3 is 14 residues long. DNA of the CDR3: TGCAGTGCTATAGCGGGAGGGCCTACAGATACGCAGTATTTT. Encoded protein: CSAIAGGPTDTQYF.

The chain carries TRBV4-1 and TRBJ2-7; no clear D. V dropped 1 base and J dropped 3 bases, with 10 bases sitting between them. Germline V gene data show CDR1 as MGHRA and CDR2 as YSYEKL. The CDR3 totals 14 residues. The CDR3 region has the DNA TGCGCCAGCAGCCAAGCCCCGGGCTACTACGAGCAGTACTTC. Translating gives CASSQAPGYYEQYF.

The chain has TRBV24-1 and TRBJ2-7; TRBD1 matches 7 bases. Unmatched junction bases numbered 5, after V lost 4 bases and J lost 3 bases. The CDR3 sequence is 14 residues long. Germline CDR1 and CDR2: KGHDR and SFDVKD. The CDR3 protein is CATSDPRQGYEQYF. In DNA form, the CDR3 reads TGTGCCACCAGTGACCCCAGACAGGGCTACGAGCAGTACTTC.

The table lists this clonotype with a few counts. The V gene is TRBV12-5, the J gene TRBJ2-1; no clear D. The CDR3 length is 11 residues. Germline V lookup: CDR1 LGHNT, CDR2 FRNRAP. Trimming shortened V by 3 bases and J by 9 bases, and 6 bases separated the two germline ends. The CDR3 DNA sequence: TGTGCTAGTGGTTTCTGGGGTGAGCAGTTCTTC. Translating gives CASGFWGEQFF.

This clonotype was counted many times. The chain recombines TRBV25-1 with TRBJ1-5; D not certain. The CDR3 is made up of 12 amino acids. The V gene's germline CDR1 is MGHDK and CDR2 SYGVNS. The ends were cut back, 6 bases at V and 1 base at J, with 4 bases in the middle. The CDR3 spells CASRTSNQPQHF. The CDR3 region has the DNA TGTGCCAGCAGGACAAGCAATCAGCCCCAGCATTTT.

CDR3 loop: CASSSVDSLGTEAFF. CDR3 coding DNA: TGTGCCAGCTCCTCGGTAGATTCCTTGGGCACTGAAGCTTTCTTT. This chain connects TRBV18 to TRBJ1-1; D is unresolved. Looked up from germline, CDR1 is KGHSH and CDR2 is LQKENI. The CDR3 runs to 15 residues. Trimming shortened V by 6 bases and J by 4 bases, and 18 bases separated the two germline ends.

This clonotype came up a few times. This sequence joins TRBV9 and TRBJ2-1; 13 bases map to TRBD2. Germline V gene lookup returns CDR1 SGDLS and CDR2 YYNGEE. Trimming cost V 4 bases and J 7 bases; bases outside gene matches: 8. The CDR3 is made up of 16 amino acids. This CDR3 is CASSTTGLAGENEQFF. The CDR3 coding sequence is TGTGCCAGCAGCACGACCGGACTAGCGGGAGAAAATGAGCAGTTCTTC.

This clonotype appeared once. This chain uses TRBV27 with TRBJ2-3; 7 nucleotides line up with TRBD2. Trimming cost V 2 bases and J 6 bases; bases outside gene matches: 8. The CDR3 has 15 residues. Germline CDR1 MNHEY, CDR2 SMNVEV (reference sequence). CDR3 residues: CASSLVAGARDTQYF. CDR3 nucleotides: TGTGCCAGCAGTTTAGTTGCGGGAGCTAGGGATACGCAGTATTTT.

Worth noting for this clonotype: A clone one base away is much larger, so this may be a read error. The J gene is TRBJ2-7, the V gene TRBV7-2; D ambiguous. With 5 bases removed from V and 3 bases from J, the gap between germline ends came to 14 bases. This CDR3 is 14 amino acids long. Germline CDR1 is SGHTA and CDR2 is FQGNSA. As DNA, the CDR3 is TGTGCCAGCAGCCCGGATCTTACGATCTACGAGCAGTACTTC. It is translated as CASSPDLTIYEQYF.

The rearrangement joins TRBV21-1 to TRBJ1-5. TRBV21-1 is flagged as a pseudogene. This CDR3 has 11 residues. For the CDR3, the DNA is TGTGCCAGCACCAAGCTCGGGCCCCAGCATTTT. The encoded protein is CASTKLGPQHF.

The rearrangement joins TRBV10-1 to TRBJ2-3, with D maybe TRBD1 (6 bases). The CDR3 contains 13 residues. The V end was cut by 5 bases, the J end by 2 bases, with 8 bases between. Germline V gene data show CDR1 as WNHNN and CDR2 as SYGVQD (reference sequence). In DNA form, the CDR3 reads TGCGCCAGCAGTCGACAGGTCACAGATACGCAGTATTTT. Protein: CASSRQVTDTQYF.

The V gene is TRBV29-1, the J gene TRBJ2-7, with 10 bases aligning to TRBD2. With 6 bases clipped from V and 5 bases from J, the junction kept 13 bases outside the gene matches. The CDR3 sequence is 15 residues long. Germline values: CDR1 SQVTM, CDR2 ANQGSEA. The CDR3 spells CSVAKGNLAGDEQYF. CDR3 coding DNA: TGCAGCGTCGCGAAAGGTAACCTAGCGGGAGACGAGCAGTACTTC.

Only a few counts were recorded for this clonotype. The chain employs TRBV4-1 and TRBJ1-2, with D unclear. V was cut by 5 bases and J by 2 bases, with 15 bases left in between. Germline V gives CDR1 MGHRA, CDR2 YSYEKL. The CDR3 contains 15 residues. CDR3 in amino acids: CASSAVGTSNYGYTF. For the CDR3, the DNA is TGCGCCAGCAGCGCGGTGGGCACCTCAAACTATGGCTACACCTTC.

The chain carries TRBV3-1 and TRBJ1-5; tentative D call: TRBD1 (6 bases). CDR1 is LGHDT, CDR2 YNNKEL, per germline (reference sequence). Trimming shortened V by 0 bases and J by 5 bases, and 8 bases separated the two germline ends. This CDR3 has 14 residues. For the CDR3, the DNA is TGTGCCAGCAGCCAAGAACAGGGCGATCAGCCCCAGCATTTT. Amino acids: CASSQEQGDQPQHF.

This clonotype was counted a few times. This rearrangement joins TRBV3-1 to TRBJ2-5; 8 bases align to TRBD2. Germline-derived CDR1 and CDR2 are LGHDT and YNNKEL (reference sequence). The ends lost 0 bases at V and 11 bases at J; junction bases unmatched: 5. The CDR3 runs 13 residues. In DNA, the CDR3 is TGTGCCAGCAGCCAAGAATGGGGGACTAGGCAGTACTTC. It specifies CASSQEWGTRQYF.

The CDR3 bases are TGTGCCAGCAGTAAACAGGAGTTGGTGAACACTGAAGCTTTCTTT. Translation gives CASSKQELVNTEAFF. V is TRBV7-8 and J is TRBJ1-1, with D possibly being TRBD1 (5 bases). Looked up from germline, CDR1 is SGHVS and CDR2 is FQNEAQ. The CDR3 covers 15 residues. V was shortened by 6 bases and J by 0 bases, with 14 bases between the two germline ends.